This TCR beta chain was retrieved from a study of blood T cell repertoires in COVID-19. Across the study: Donors in the United States, Italy and Spain gave samples during acute or convalescent COVID-19. PBMCs, B-cell-depleted T cells, or T cells were the source of the cDNA or gDNA that made up the material.

Measured with immunoSEQ multiplex PCR; TCRdb has only the in-frame clones, and not every one. Here the sample spans more than 35,000 clones, more than 75% being singletons. The CDR3 sequence is 14 residues long. Germline CDR1 and CDR2: MNHEY and SMNVEV (reference sequence). Trimming cost V 1 base and J 5 bases; bases outside gene matches: 4. The V and J genes are TRBV27 and TRBJ1-1; 7 bases line up with TRBD1. Input material: peripheral blood. The sequence derives from a human donor in a cohort sampled during active COVID-19. The CDR3 protein is CASSLLGGGTEAFF. CDR3 coding DNA: TGTGCCAGCAGTTTATTAGGGGGCGGAACTGAAGCTTTCTTT.